The rows below give T cell receptor beta chains drawn from one sample of a study of T cells in Graves' hyperthyroidism and ophthalmopathy. TCRdb re-derived calls from the multiplex PCR reads in MiXCR, one entry per CDR3 protein. The sample yields about 640,000 distinct CDR3 sequences, less than 25% seen once. The sample comprised blood. The receptors stem from a man aged 25-40 years with Graves' ophthalmopathy. Both conserved end residues are trimmed from each CDR3.

V gene: TRBV19; J gene: TRBJ2-7; CDR3 protein: ASSWARDYEQY
V gene: TRBV28; J gene: TRBJ1-1; CDR3 protein: ASSFHDREEAF
V gene: TRBV10-1; J gene: TRBJ2-1; CDR3 protein: ASSPGLFYNEQF
V gene: TRBV29-1; J gene: TRBJ2-1; CDR3 protein: SVLPREGYNEQF
V gene: TRBV28; J gene: TRBJ1-2; CDR3 protein: ASSHPWDYGYT
V gene: TRBV29-1; J gene: TRBJ1-1; CDR3 protein: SVIGTGPIGRKEAF
V gene: TRBV6-5; J gene: TRBJ1-2; CDR3 protein: ASSYSRHNYGYT
V gene: TRBV14; J gene: TRBJ1-2; CDR3 protein: ASSPTTLDLLGYT
V gene: TRBV25-1; J gene: TRBJ2-5; CDR3 protein: ASSEYYSQETQY
V gene: TRBV6-1; J gene: TRBJ2-7; CDR3 protein: ASSDGLAGGYEQY
V gene: TRBV20-1; J gene: TRBJ2-2; CDR3 protein: SASFGQPNTGELF
V gene: TRBV7-3; J gene: TRBJ2-1; CDR3 protein: ASSWGTSGRYNEQF
V gene: TRBV7-8; J gene: TRBJ2-1; CDR3 protein: ASSLGASGSIYNEQF
V gene: TRBV29-1; J gene: TRBJ2-1; CDR3 protein: SVLPPGQRGDEQF
V gene: TRBV12-3/TRBV12-4; J gene: TRBJ2-3; CDR3 protein: ASSPLAGGLDTQY
V gene: TRBV28; J gene: TRBJ2-7; CDR3 protein: ASRGRDYEQY
V gene: TRBV20-1; J gene: TRBJ2-1; CDR3 protein: TLRGDRPTDEQF
V gene: TRBV6-5; J gene: TRBJ2-2; CDR3 protein: ASSYVEGVYTGELF
V gene: TRBV6-2/TRBV6-3; J gene: TRBJ2-1; CDR3 protein: ASTDGTSLIHEQL
V gene: TRBV20-1; J gene: TRBJ2-2; CDR3 protein: SALADTGELF
V gene: TRBV12-3/TRBV12-4; J gene: TRBJ2-2; CDR3 protein: ASRREREITGELF
V gene: TRBV4-1; J gene: TRBJ2-1; CDR3 protein: ASSQGLASSSSYNEQF
V gene: TRBV30; J gene: TRBJ2-1; CDR3 protein: AWSGAGGDEQF
V gene: TRBV6-5; J gene: TRBJ2-7; CDR3 protein: ASSLTSATTYEQY
V gene: TRBV10-2; J gene: TRBJ2-3; CDR3 protein: ASRRLATSTDTQY
V gene: TRBV7-2; J gene: TRBJ2-6; CDR3 protein: ASSFRVLLSGANVLT
V gene: TRBV15; J gene: TRBJ1-4; CDR3 protein: ATSIIRGPNEKLF
V gene: TRBV3-1; J gene: TRBJ2-7; CDR3 protein: ASSQGHGLAGVYEQY
V gene: TRBV27; J gene: TRBJ2-5; CDR3 protein: ASSQGAETYQETQY
V gene: TRBV7-2; J gene: TRBJ2-5; CDR3 protein: ASSSSGTSGLQETQY
V gene: TRBV6-2/TRBV6-3; J gene: TRBJ2-2; CDR3 protein: ATNWNTGELF
V gene: TRBV11-2; J gene: TRBJ2-5; CDR3 protein: ASSLGGRAYQETQY
V gene: TRBV7-8; J gene: TRBJ2-6; CDR3 protein: ASSYRRGTRNSGANVLT
V gene: TRBV20-1; J gene: TRBJ2-3; CDR3 protein: SARALPGLAVSDTQY
V gene: TRBV28; J gene: TRBJ1-3; CDR3 protein: ASRNPTGGSGNTIY
V gene: TRBV11-2; J gene: TRBJ2-7; CDR3 protein: ASSLVGSGTVAYEQY
V gene: TRBV7-9; J gene: TRBJ2-3; CDR3 protein: TSSFTTGQDTQY
V gene: TRBV12-3/TRBV12-4; J gene: TRBJ1-1; CDR3 protein: ASSWAEEHEAF
V gene: TRBV11-2; J gene: TRBJ1-2; CDR3 protein: ASSLGRQGFYGYT
V gene: TRBV5-1; J gene: TRBJ2-5; CDR3 protein: VSSLDGQIQETQY
V gene: TRBV5-1; J gene: TRBJ2-3; CDR3 protein: ASSLTDSTDTQY
V gene: TRBV6-1; J gene: TRBJ2-7; CDR3 protein: ASRIGTSETYEQY
V gene: TRBV5-1; J gene: TRBJ2-7; CDR3 protein: ASSNRQGSSYEQY
V gene: TRBV28; J gene: TRBJ2-1; CDR3 protein: ASSLRAQAWGPYNEQF
V gene: TRBV20-1; J gene: TRBJ2-1; CDR3 protein: SARTGTSGYNEQF
V gene: TRBV2; J gene: TRBJ1-1; CDR3 protein: AALGTVNEAF
V gene: TRBV6-1; J gene: TRBJ1-5; CDR3 protein: ASSSRGQGHQPQH
V gene: TRBV18; J gene: TRBJ2-7; CDR3 protein: ASSQSLAVYSYEQY
V gene: TRBV6-1; J gene: TRBJ2-1; CDR3 protein: ASSPQGLAGVNEQF